These 32 T cell receptor beta chains share one sample of origin, sequenced in a study of cytomegalovirus exposure and HLA in healthy donors. The PCR was carried out with 60 Vbeta primers and 13 Jbeta primers. Data came from immunoSEQ multiplex PCR; TCRdb stores just in-frame clones and leaves some out. Among 100,000 to 150,000 clones, less than 80% were seen once, and the ten largest hold around 2.1%. Sequenced input: PBMCs. These receptors were collected from a man aged 45-60 years in good health and CMV-seronegative.

V usage is TRBV2 and J usage is TRBJ1-1; possible D gene TRBD1, 6 bases. CDR3 length: 14 residues. Germline values: CDR1 SNHLY, CDR2 FYNNEI. Trimming shortened V by 6 bases and J by 0 bases, and 11 bases separated the two germline ends. The CDR3 DNA sequence: TGTGCCAGCAGCCCGGACAGAATGAACACTGAAGCTTTCTTT. Translation gives CASSPDRMNTEAFF.

The chain joins TRBV4-2 to TRBJ2-2; D is perhaps TRBD2 (5 bases). The CDR3 is 15 residues long. Germline values: CDR1 LGHNA, CDR2 YNFKEQ. V lost 0 bases, J lost 7 bases, and 12 bases lay in between. CDR3 nucleotides: TGTGCCAGCAGCCAAGAAATGGGGAGTTTCGGGGAGCTGTTTTTT. Residues: CASSQEMGSFGELFF.

Judged by abundance, this clone is medium-sized. The chain is built from TRBV5-1 and TRBJ2-2, with a possible D match to TRBD2 (6 bases). V dropped 3 bases and J dropped 6 bases, with 21 bases sitting between them. There are 17 residues in the CDR3. Germline values: CDR1 SGHRS, CDR2 YFSETQ. CDR3 region: CASSSRGGSGTAGELFF. The CDR3 DNA follows: TGCGCCAGCAGCTCCCGCGGAGGGTCTGGGACGGCCGGGGAGCTGTTTTTT.

V usage is TRBV4-2 and J usage is TRBJ2-5; 11 bases agree with TRBD2. The CDR3 is 18 amino acids. CDR1 is LGHNA and CDR2 is YNFKEQ in the germline V gene. The V gene end was trimmed by 0 bases and the J gene end by 5 bases; junction bases not matched to a gene: 11. The CDR3 here is CASSQELPIAGGVETQYF. CDR3 nucleotide sequence: TGTGCCAGCAGCCAAGAACTCCCGATAGCGGGGGGGGTGGAGACCCAGTACTTC.

The V call is TRBV28, the J call TRBJ1-6; 11 bases align to TRBD1. In germline, CDR1 is MDHEN, CDR2 SYDVKM. With 4 bases clipped from V and 7 bases from J, the junction kept 6 bases outside the gene matches. This CDR3 has 16 residues. This chain's CDR3 is CASSSGTGGYNSPLHF. CDR3 DNA sequence: TGTGCCAGCAGTTCTGGGACAGGGGGTTACAATTCACCCCTCCACTTT. The full variable domain, in which reference TRBV28 and TRBJ1-6 provide the parts outside the CDR3, is DVKVTQSSRYLVKRTGEKVFLECVQDMDHENMFWYRQDPGLGLRLIYFSYDVKMKEKGDIPEGYSVSREKKERFSLILESASTNQTSMYLCASSSGTGGYNSPLHFGNGTRLTVT.

This chain uses TRBV7-9 with TRBJ2-7, with TRBD1 matching 8 bases. Germline assignment: CDR1 SEHNR and CDR2 FQNEAQ (reference sequence). The CDR3 has 14 residues. V was clipped by 2 bases and J by 6 bases; unmatched bases: 6. CDR3 region: CASSLQGAQSEQYF. As DNA, the CDR3 is TGTGCCAGCAGCTTACAGGGGGCCCAGTCCGAGCAGTACTTC.

CDR3: CASSYSQDRAAAFF. As DNA, the CDR3 is TGTGCCAGCAGTTACTCGCAGGACAGGGCCGCGGCTTTCTTT. The chain links TRBV6-6 to TRBJ1-1; 8 nucleotides line up with TRBD1. With V trimmed by 0 bases and J by 11 bases, 8 bases remained unmatched. This CDR3 has 14 amino acids. Germline V CDR1 and CDR2: MNHNY, SVGAGI (reference sequence).

The chain carries TRBV6-1 and TRBJ1-2; 9 nucleotides line up with TRBD1. V lost 11 bases, J lost 4 bases, and 11 bases stayed unmatched. This CDR3 spans 14 amino acids. Germline V gene lookup returns CDR1 MNHNS and CDR2 SASEGT. CDR3 protein: CAGVPQGAAYGYTF. CDR3 DNA: TGTGCCGGCGTACCACAGGGGGCTGCCTATGGCTACACCTTC.

J is TRBJ2-1 and V is TRBV7-6, with 14 bases lining up with TRBD2. CDR1 and CDR2 from the germline V gene are SGHVS and FNYEAQ. The junction had 8 bases not matched to a gene; V was cut back by 5 bases and J by 8 bases. This CDR3 has 16 residues. CDR3 DNA sequence: TGTGCCAGCAGCGGTAACGGACTAGCGGGGGGACATGAGCAGTTCTTC. It specifies CASSGNGLAGGHEQFF.

This clone was observed a handful of times. The chain joins TRBV5-1 to TRBJ1-4; maybe TRBD1 (5 bases). Trimming removed 0 bases from V and 5 bases from J, with 14 bases in between. Per the germline V gene, CDR1 is SGHRS and CDR2 is YFSETQ. The CDR3 runs 16 residues. CDR3 protein: CASSLGRGARNEKLFF. Here the CDR3 DNA reads TGCGCCAGCAGCTTGGGCCGTGGGGCGAGAAATGAAAAACTGTTTTTT.

CDR3 residues: CASSESAPGALNTIYF. The CDR3 nucleotides read TGCGCCAGCAGTGAGTCAGCCCCAGGGGCCCTAAACACCATATATTTT. The genes are TRBV10-1 and TRBJ1-3; D is perhaps TRBD1 (6 bases). The CDR3 runs to 16 residues. The germline V gene has CDR1 WNHNN and CDR2 SYGVQD (reference sequence). The V gene lost 0 bases and the J gene lost 6 bases, with 15 bases spanning the gap.

V usage is TRBV11-3 and J usage is TRBJ2-5; D uncertain. Germline V CDR1 and CDR2: SGHNT, YENEEA. The length of the CDR3 is 13 residues. Trimming removed 2 bases from V and 3 bases from J, with 7 bases in between. CDR3 sequence (DNA): TGTGCCAGCAGCTTACCCGAGGAAGAGACCCAGTACTTC. Translation gives CASSLPEEETQYF.

The rearrangement joins TRBV27 to TRBJ2-3; perhaps TRBD1 as D (5 bases). Germline CDR1 and CDR2: MNHEY and SMNVEV (reference sequence). Trimming took off 8 bases at V and 6 bases at J, with 21 bases between the two ends. The CDR3 totals 15 residues. The CDR3 reads CASGSTDPARDTQYF. CDR3 nucleotides: TGTGCCAGCGGATCGACAGACCCGGCCCGGGATACGCAGTATTTT.

The genes are TRBV30 and TRBJ2-5; 8 bases are a match to TRBD2. The germline gives CDR1 GTSNPN, CDR2 SVGIG (reference sequence). The CDR3 covers 15 residues. With V trimmed by 4 bases and J by 2 bases, 9 bases remained unmatched. CDR3 coding DNA: TGTGCCTGGAATATTGGCGGGGGGCAACAAGAGACCCAGTACTTC. Its translation: CAWNIGGGQQETQYF.

The J gene is TRBJ2-1, the V gene TRBV9, with D perhaps TRBD1 (5 bases). The CDR3 has 13 amino acids. Germline values: CDR1 SGDLS, CDR2 YYNGEE. V lost 4 bases and J lost 3, with 8 bases in between. The CDR3 nucleotides read TGTGCCAGCAGCTCCGACAGCTACAATGAGCAGTTCTTC. This gives the protein CASSSDSYNEQFF.

This chain links TRBV7-9 with TRBJ1-1, with TRBD1 matching 9 bases. The CDR3 length is 16 residues. Germline-derived CDR1 and CDR2 are SEHNR and FQNEAQ (reference sequence). CDR3 sequence (DNA): TGTGCGACACACGGCCGGGACAGGGAGGTGGACACTGAAGCTTTCTTT. Its translation: CATHGRDREVDTEAFF.

The chain uses TRBV29-1 and TRBJ2-5; weak D call: TRBD2 (5 bases). Per germline, CDR1 SQVTM and CDR2 ANQGSEA. The CDR3 runs 12 residues. The germline V and J ends were trimmed by 7 bases and 0 bases, with 9 bases remaining between them. The CDR3 loop is CSAREYQETQYF. The CDR3 coding sequence is TGCAGCGCGAGGGAGTACCAAGAGACCCAGTACTTC.

This clone has a handful of counts. The gene calls are TRBV7-2 and TRBJ2-7, with TRBD1 identical over 7 bases. V was clipped by 3 bases and J by 6 bases; unmatched bases: 11. This CDR3 is 15 amino acids long. The V gene's germline CDR1 is SGHTA and CDR2 FQGNSA. CDR3 DNA sequence: TGTGCCAGCAGCTTGAACGAGGGGGCGCCGGGCGAGCAGTACTTC. It yields the protein CASSLNEGAPGEQYF.

This clone was counted between two and nine times. The chain combines TRBV25-1 with TRBJ2-7, with 7 bases aligning to TRBD1. The CDR3 consists of 12 residues. Per the germline V gene, CDR1 is MGHDK and CDR2 is SYGVNS. The V and J ends lost 9 bases and 2 bases, in that order; junction bases with no gene match: 4. CDR3 loop: CASRTGPYEQYF. The CDR3 coding sequence is TGTGCCAGTCGGACAGGACCCTACGAGCAGTACTTC.

The V call is TRBV7-2, the J call TRBJ1-5, with D tentatively TRBD1 (5 bases). The germline CDR1 and CDR2 sequences are SGHTA and FQGNSA. Trimming took off 1 base at V and 2 bases at J, with 6 bases between the two ends. The CDR3 has 14 residues. As DNA, the CDR3 is TGTGCCAGCAGCTTAGAGACAGGCAATCAGCCCCAGCATTTT. As protein: CASSLETGNQPQHF.

The V and J genes are TRBV6-5 and TRBJ1-2; 7 positions agree with TRBD1. The CDR3 contains 15 residues. Unmatched junction bases numbered 12, after V lost 6 bases and J lost 5 bases. The germline V gene has CDR1 MNHEY and CDR2 SVGAGI. The CDR3 reads CASSLTGRDPYGYTF. As DNA, the CDR3 is TGTGCCAGCAGCCTGACAGGGAGAGACCCATATGGCTACACCTTC.

The table lists this clone with a few counts. The gene calls are TRBV2 and TRBJ2-5; tentative D call: TRBD1 (5 bases). There are 11 residues in the CDR3. The V end lost 4 bases, the J end lost 11 bases, and 11 bases lay between the germline ends. Germline V gives CDR1 SNHLY, CDR2 FYNNEI. The CDR3 DNA sequence: TGTGCCAGCAGTGGGGGCTTGATTCAGTACTTC. This sequence encodes CASSGGLIQYF. Full variable domain (outside the CDR3, taken from reference TRBV2 and TRBJ2-5): EPEVTQTPSHQVTQMGQEVILRCVPISNHLYFYWYRQILGQKVEFLVSFYNNEISEKSEIFDDQFSVERPDGSNFTLKIRSTKLEDSAMYFCASSGGLIQYFGPGTRLLVL.

The rearrangement uses TRBV5-1 and TRBJ2-1; TRBD1 matches at 8 bases. Germline CDR1 reads SGHRS; CDR2 reads YFSETQ. The ends lost 0 bases at V and 4 bases at J; junction bases unmatched: 6. This CDR3 has 16 residues. The CDR3 nucleotides are TGCGCCAGCAGCTTGGACCGGGACAGGTATTACAATGAGCAGTTCTTC. Translating gives CASSLDRDRYYNEQFF.

In this sample, this clone turned up a few times. The chain carries TRBV7-3 and TRBJ2-1; the match to TRBD2 covers 10 bases. Germline CDR1 and CDR2: SGHTA and FQGTGA. CDR3 length equals 16 residues. The ends lost 2 bases at V and 3 bases at J; junction bases unmatched: 4. CDR3 sequence: CASSLGKRGGYNEQFF. CDR3 bases: TGTGCCAGCAGCTTAGGGAAGCGGGGGGGCTACAATGAGCAGTTCTTC.

V is TRBV6-5 and J is TRBJ2-1; the match to TRBD1 covers 10 bases. The CDR3 spans 15 residues. The ends lost 4 bases at V and 6 bases at J; junction bases unmatched: 6. Germline CDR1 MNHEY, CDR2 SVGAGI. The DNA of the CDR3 is TGTGCCAGCAGTTTCGACAGGGGGCTGGTCAATGAGCAGTTCTTC. This codes for CASSFDRGLVNEQFF.

The chain couples TRBV4-3 to TRBJ1-4, with 7 bases that match TRBD1. The trim removed 4 bases at V and 0 bases at J, leaving 5 bases unmatched. In germline, CDR1 is LGHNA, CDR2 YSLEER. This CDR3 spans 16 amino acids. CDR3 region: CASSPGQFTTNEKLFF. The CDR3 DNA follows: TGCGCCAGCAGCCCGGGACAGTTTACAACTAATGAAAAACTGTTTTTT.

The rearrangement uses TRBV6-1 and TRBJ2-3; 7 bases fit TRBD2. Germline CDR1 MNHNS, CDR2 SASEGT. The CDR3 is made up of 14 amino acids. The trim removed 5 bases at V and 1 base at J, leaving 3 bases unmatched. CDR3 in DNA: TGTGCCAGCAGTTTCCTAGCGGGCACAGATACGCAGTATTTT. This encodes CASSFLAGTDTQYF.

The chain links TRBV7-2 to TRBJ2-3; 8 bases are a match to TRBD2. In germline, CDR1 is SGHTA, CDR2 FQGNSA. The V segment lost 5 bases and the J segment 4 bases; nucleotides outside the gene matches: 11. The CDR3 totals 16 residues. The CDR3 DNA reads TGTGCCAGCAGCCAGCCAGCGGGGGCCCCCCCAGATACGCAGTATTTT. This gives the protein CASSQPAGAPPDTQYF.

The V call is TRBV5-6, the J call TRBJ2-3; D is possibly TRBD2 (7 bases). The CDR3 length is 18 residues. CDR1 SGHDT and CDR2 YYEEEE come from the germline V gene. V was clipped by 0 bases and J by 0 bases, with 17 bases between them. CDR3 coding DNA: TGTGCCAGCAGCTTGGCCTGGTGGGGGGGCGGCAGCACAGATACGCAGTATTTT. Translated, it gives CASSLAWWGGGSTDTQYF.

The CDR3 nucleotides are TGTGCCAGCAGCAGCACGACAGTGAACACTGAAGCTTTCTTT. It yields the protein CASSSTTVNTEAFF. The V call is TRBV11-2, the J call TRBJ1-1; tentatively, D is TRBD1 (5 bases). V gave up 5 bases and J gave up 0 bases, with 10 bases separating them. This CDR3 is built from 14 residues. Germline CDR1 and CDR2: SGHAT and FQNNGV.

The chain joins TRBV15 to TRBJ1-1; D perhaps matches TRBD1 (6 bases). Germline V gene lookup returns CDR1 LNHNV and CDR2 YYDKDF (reference sequence). This CDR3 has 13 residues. Trimming shortened V by 3 bases and J by 3 bases, and 8 bases separated the two germline ends. CDR3 protein: CATSSKGDTEAFF. The CDR3 nucleotides are TGTGCCACCAGCAGTAAGGGGGACACTGAAGCTTTCTTT.

The chain is built from TRBV7-2 and TRBJ2-1; maybe TRBD2 (6 bases). This CDR3 has 15 amino acids. Trimming left V 3 bases short and J 3 bases short, with 12 bases between. Germline-derived CDR1 and CDR2 are SGHTA and FQGNSA. The CDR3 loop reads CASSFGTGVYNEQFF. The CDR3 DNA sequence: TGTGCCAGCAGCTTTGGGACGGGAGTCTACAATGAGCAGTTCTTC. Variable domain in full (rest from reference TRBV7-2 and TRBJ2-1): GAGVSQSPSNKVTEKGKDVELRCDPISGHTALYWYRQSLGQGLEFLIYFQGNSAPDKSGLPSDRFSAERTGGSVSTLTIQRTQQEDSAVYLCASSFGTGVYNEQFFGPGTRLTVL.